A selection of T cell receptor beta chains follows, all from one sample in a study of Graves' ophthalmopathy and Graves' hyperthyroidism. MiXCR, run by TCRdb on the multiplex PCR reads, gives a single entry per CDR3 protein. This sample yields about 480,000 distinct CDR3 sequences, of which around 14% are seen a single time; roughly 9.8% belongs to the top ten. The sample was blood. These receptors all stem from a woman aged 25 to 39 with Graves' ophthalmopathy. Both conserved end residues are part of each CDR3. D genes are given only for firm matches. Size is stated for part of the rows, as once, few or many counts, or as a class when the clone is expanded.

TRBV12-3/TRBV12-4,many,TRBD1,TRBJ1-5,TGTGCCAGCAGAGGGACAGGCTACCCGCCCCAGCATTTT,CASRGTGYPPQHF
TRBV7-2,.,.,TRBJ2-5,TGTGCCAGCACCCGAGCCGGGGAGACCCAGTACTTC,CASTRAGETQYF
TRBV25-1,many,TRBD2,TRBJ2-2,TGTGCCAGCAGTGCCCTAGCGGGGGAGGGGAACACCGGGGAGCTGTTTTTT,CASSALAGEGNTGELFF
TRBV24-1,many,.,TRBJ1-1,TGTGCCACCAGTGATTTATCGGGAGCTGAAGCTTTCTTT,CATSDLSGAEAFF
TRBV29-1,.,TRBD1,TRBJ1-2,TGCAGCGTTGAGGGCGGGACAGAGGCTTTCTATGGCTACACCTTC,CSVEGGTEAFYGYTF
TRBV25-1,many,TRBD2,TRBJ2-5,TGTGCCAGCAGTGAATATCGTAACGAGATAGCGGGCCCCCAAGAGACCCAGTACTTC,CASSEYRNEIAGPQETQYF
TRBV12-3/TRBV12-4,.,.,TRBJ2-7,TGTGCCAGCAGTTTGGGCAGGGAATCGTACGAGCAGTACTTC,CASSLGRESYEQYF
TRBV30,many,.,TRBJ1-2,TGTGCCTGGAGTGTCAGGTCCTATGGCTACACCTTC,CAWSVRSYGYTF
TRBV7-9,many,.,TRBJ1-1,TGTGCCAGCAGCCCCGGTCCCGGGCAGGGGACTGAAGCTTTCTTT,CASSPGPGQGTEAFF
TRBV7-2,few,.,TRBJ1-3,TGTGCCAGCAGCTCGGGCCTCTCTGGAAACACCATATATTTT,CASSSGLSGNTIYF
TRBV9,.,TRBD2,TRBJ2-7,TGTGCCAGCAGCGGCGGGAGTACCCCCTACGAGCAGTACTTC,CASSGGSTPYEQYF